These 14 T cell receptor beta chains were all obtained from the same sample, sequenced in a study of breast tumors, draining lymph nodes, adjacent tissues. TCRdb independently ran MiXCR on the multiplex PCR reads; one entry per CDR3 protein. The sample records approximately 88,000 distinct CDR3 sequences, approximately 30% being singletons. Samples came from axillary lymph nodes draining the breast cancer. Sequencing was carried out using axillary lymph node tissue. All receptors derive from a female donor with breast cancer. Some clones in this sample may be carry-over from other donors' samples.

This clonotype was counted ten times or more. CDR3 in amino acids: CASSPHLGNEQYF. The CDR3 bases are TGTGCCAGCAGTCCCCACCTAGGGAACGAGCAGTACTTC. The chain uses TRBV28 and TRBJ2-7; D remains unclear. Germline CDR1 MDHEN, CDR2 SYDVKM. V was shortened by 5 bases and J by 5 bases, with 13 bases between the two germline ends. This CDR3 has 13 residues.

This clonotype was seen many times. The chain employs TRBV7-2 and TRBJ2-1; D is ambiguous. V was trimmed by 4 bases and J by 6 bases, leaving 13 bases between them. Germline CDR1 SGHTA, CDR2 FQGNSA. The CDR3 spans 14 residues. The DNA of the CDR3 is TGTGCCAGCAGCTGGCGAACGTTGGGCAATGAGCAGTTCTTC. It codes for CASSWRTLGNEQFF.

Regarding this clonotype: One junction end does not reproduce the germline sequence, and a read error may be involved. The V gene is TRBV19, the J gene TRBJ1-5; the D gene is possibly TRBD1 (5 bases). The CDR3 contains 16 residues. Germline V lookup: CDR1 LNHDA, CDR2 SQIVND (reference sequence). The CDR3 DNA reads TGTGCCAGTAGTATATACCGACAGTCCAACAATCAGCTCCAGCATTTT. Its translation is CASSIYRQSNNQLQHF.

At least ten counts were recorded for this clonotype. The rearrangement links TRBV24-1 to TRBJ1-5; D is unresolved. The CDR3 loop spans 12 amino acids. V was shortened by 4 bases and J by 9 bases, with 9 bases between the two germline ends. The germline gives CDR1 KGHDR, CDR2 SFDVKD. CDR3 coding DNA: TGTGCCACCAGTGAGGGTCCGGGGCCCCAGCATTTT. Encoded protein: CATSEGPGPQHF.

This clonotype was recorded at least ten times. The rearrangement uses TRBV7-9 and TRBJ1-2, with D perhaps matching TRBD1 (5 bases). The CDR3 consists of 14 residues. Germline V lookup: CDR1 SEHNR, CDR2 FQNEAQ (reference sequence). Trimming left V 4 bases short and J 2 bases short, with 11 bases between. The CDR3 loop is CASSSDNVNYGYTF. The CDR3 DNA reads TGTGCCAGCAGCTCGGACAACGTCAACTATGGCTACACCTTC.

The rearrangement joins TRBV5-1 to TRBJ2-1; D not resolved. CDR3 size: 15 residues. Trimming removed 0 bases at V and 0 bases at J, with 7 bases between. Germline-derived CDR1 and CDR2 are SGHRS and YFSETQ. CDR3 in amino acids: CASSLGSSSYNEQFF. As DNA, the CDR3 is TGCGCCAGCAGCTTGGGTAGTTCCTCCTACAATGAGCAGTTCTTC.

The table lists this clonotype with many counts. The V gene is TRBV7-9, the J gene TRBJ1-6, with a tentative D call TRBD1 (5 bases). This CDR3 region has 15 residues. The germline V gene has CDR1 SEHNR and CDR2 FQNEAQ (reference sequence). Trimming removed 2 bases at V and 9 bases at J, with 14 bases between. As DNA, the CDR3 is TGTGCCAGCAGCTTATATTCGGGGGAATCTTCACCCCTCCACTTT. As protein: CASSLYSGESSPLHF.

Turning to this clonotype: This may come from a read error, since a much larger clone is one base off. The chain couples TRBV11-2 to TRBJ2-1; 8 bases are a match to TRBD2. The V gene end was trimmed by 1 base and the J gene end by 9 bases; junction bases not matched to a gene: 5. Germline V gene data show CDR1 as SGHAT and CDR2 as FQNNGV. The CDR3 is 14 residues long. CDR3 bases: TGTGCCAGCAGCTTAGCGACTAGCGCGCTTGAGCAGTTCTTC. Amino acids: CASSLATSALEQFF.

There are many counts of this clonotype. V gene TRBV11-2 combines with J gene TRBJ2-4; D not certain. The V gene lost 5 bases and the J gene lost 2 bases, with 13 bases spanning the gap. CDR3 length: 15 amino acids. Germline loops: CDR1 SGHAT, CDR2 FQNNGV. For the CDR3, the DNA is TGTGCCAGCAGCAGCCCGTCGGGCACCAAAAACATTCAGTACTTC. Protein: CASSSPSGTKNIQYF. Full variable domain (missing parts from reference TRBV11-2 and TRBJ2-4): EAGVAQSPRYKIIEKRQSVAFWCNPISGHATLYWYQQILGQGPKLLIQFQNNGVVDDSQLPKDRFSAERLKGVDSTLKIQPAKLEDSAVYLCASSSPSGTKNIQYFGAGTRLSVL.

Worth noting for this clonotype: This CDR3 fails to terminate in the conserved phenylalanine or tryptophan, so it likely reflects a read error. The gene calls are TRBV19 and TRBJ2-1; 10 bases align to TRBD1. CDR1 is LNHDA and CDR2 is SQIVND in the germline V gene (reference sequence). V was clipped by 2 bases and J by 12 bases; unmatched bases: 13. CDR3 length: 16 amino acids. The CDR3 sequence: CASSIMGTGEWDGQFS. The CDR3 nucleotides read TGTGCCAGTAGTATAATGGGGACAGGGGAGTGGGATGGGCAGTTCTCC.

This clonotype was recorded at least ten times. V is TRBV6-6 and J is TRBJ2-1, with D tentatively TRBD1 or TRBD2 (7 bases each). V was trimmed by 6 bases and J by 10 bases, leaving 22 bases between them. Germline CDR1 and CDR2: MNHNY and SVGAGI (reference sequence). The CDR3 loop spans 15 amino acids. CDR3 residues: CASSNEGAGVGEQFF. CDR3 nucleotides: TGTGCCAGCAGCAACGAGGGGGCGGGGGTTGGCGAGCAGTTCTTC.

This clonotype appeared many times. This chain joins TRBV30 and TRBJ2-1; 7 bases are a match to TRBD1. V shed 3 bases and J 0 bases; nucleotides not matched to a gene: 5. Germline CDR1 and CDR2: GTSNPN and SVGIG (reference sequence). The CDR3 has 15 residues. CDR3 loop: CAWRGGRASYNEQFF. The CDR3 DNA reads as TGTGCCTGGAGAGGGGGCCGCGCCTCCTACAATGAGCAGTTCTTC.

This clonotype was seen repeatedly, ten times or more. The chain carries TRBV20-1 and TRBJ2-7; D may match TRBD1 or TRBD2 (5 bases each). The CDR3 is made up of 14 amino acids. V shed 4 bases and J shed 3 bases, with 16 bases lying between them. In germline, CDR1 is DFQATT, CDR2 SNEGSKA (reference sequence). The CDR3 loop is CSATVGPMGYEQYF. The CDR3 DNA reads TGCAGTGCTACAGTGGGACCCATGGGCTACGAGCAGTACTTC.

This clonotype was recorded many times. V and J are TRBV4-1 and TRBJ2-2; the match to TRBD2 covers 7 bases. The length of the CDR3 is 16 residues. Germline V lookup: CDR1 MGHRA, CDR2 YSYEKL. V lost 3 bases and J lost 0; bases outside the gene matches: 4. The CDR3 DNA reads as TGCGCCAGCAGCCAGGCTAGCGGAGCGAACACCGGGGAGCTGTTTTTT. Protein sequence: CASSQASGANTGELFF.